This TCR beta chain was sequenced in a study of T cell changes during pregnancy in multiple sclerosis. Trimming removed 4 bases from V and 2 bases from J; junction bases left unmatched: 5. This CDR3 region has 15 residues. CDR1 and CDR2 (germline): MGHRA, YSYEKL. Using immunoSEQ multiplex PCR, the repertoire was profiled, and TCRdb retains in-frame clones only, with some absent. The sample yields 75,000 to 90,000 clones, 85% to 95% seen once. This sequence joins TRBV4-1 and TRBJ1-5, with 7 bases fitting TRBD1. This TCR came from a female donor with multiple sclerosis, enrolled in a pregnancy study. Here the sequenced sample was CD4+ T cells from peripheral blood mononuclear cells, taken before pregnancy. This CDR3 is CASSLTGTGNQPQHF. In nucleotides, the CDR3 is TGCGCCAGCAGCCTAACCGGGACAGGCAATCAGCCCCAGCATTTT.